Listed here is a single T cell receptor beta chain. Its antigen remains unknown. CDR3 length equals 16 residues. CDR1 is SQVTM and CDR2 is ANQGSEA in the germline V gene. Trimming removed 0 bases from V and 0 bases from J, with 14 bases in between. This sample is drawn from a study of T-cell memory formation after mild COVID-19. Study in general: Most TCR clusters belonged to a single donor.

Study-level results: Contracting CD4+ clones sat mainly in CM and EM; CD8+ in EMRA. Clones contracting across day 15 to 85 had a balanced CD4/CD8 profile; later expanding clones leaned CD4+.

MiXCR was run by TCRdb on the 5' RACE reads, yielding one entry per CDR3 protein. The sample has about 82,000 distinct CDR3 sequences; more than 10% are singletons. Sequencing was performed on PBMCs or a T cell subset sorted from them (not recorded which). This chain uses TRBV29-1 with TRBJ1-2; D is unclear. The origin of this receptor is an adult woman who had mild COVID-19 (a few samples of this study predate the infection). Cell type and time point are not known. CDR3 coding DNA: TGCAGCGTTGAAGATTTTTCGGGAAGAACTAACTATGGCTACACCTTC. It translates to CSVEDFSGRTNYGYTF.